This T cell receptor (beta chain) was identified in a study of cytomegalovirus exposure and HLA in healthy donors. Study at large: The 666 first-cohort repertoires shared a platform with the roughly 120 validation repertoires, as reported in a later analysis.

Among the roughly 120 subjects of the validation cohort, separate from the approximately 670-subject first cohort, were the donors. Germline trimming cut 0 bases from V and 6 bases from J; bases unmatched to any gene: 5. The CDR3 has 14 amino acids. Germline V CDR1 and CDR2: SGHDT, YYEEEE. In the case of this clone: Its specificity is not known.

Clones were sequenced by immunoSEQ multiplex PCR, and TCRdb holds only the in-frame ones, with some missing. The profile shows about 140,000 clones, roughly four fifths of them singletons. Findings and caveats of the study: Most TCR sequences proved rare, with some public TCRs found in many donors. A subsequent analysis found that TCR clusters from the first cohort also tended to co-occur in the 130 or so validation repertoires, with roughly 95% of cluster scores above 0.

Sequenced material: PBMCs. The chain carries TRBV5-6 and TRBJ1-2, with TRBD1 matching 7 bases. This clonotype originated in a woman in her twenties or thirties in good health and CMV-seronegative. The CDR3 sequence is CASSLGPGGDGYTF. CDR3 coding DNA: TGTGCCAGCAGCTTGGGTCCAGGGGGTGATGGCTACACCTTC.